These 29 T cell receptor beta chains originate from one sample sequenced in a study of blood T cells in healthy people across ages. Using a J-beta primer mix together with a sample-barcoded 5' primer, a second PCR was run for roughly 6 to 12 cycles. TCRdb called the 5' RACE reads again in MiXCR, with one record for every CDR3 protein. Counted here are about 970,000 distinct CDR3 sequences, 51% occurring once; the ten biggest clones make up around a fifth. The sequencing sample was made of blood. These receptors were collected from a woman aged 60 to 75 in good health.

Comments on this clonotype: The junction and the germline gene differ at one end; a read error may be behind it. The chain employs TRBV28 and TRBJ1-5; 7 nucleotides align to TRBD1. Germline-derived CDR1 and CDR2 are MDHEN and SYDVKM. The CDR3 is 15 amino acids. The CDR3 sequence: CASSLVQGGYQPQHF. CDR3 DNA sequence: TGTGCCAGCAGTTTGGTTCAGGGGGGATATCAACCCCAGCATTTT. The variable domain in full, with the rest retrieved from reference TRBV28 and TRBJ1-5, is DVKVTQSSRYLVKRTGEKVFLECVQDMDHENMFWYRQDPGLGLRLIYFSYDVKMKEKGDIPEGYSVSREKKERFSLILESASTNQTSMYLCASSLVQGGYQPQHFGDGTRLSIL.

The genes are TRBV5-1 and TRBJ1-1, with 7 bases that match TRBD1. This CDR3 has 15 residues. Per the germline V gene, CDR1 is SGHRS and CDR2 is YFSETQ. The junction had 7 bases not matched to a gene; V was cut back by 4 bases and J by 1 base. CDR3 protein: CASSPQQGWNTEAFF. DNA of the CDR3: TGCGCCAGCAGCCCACAACAGGGGTGGAACACTGAAGCTTTCTTT.

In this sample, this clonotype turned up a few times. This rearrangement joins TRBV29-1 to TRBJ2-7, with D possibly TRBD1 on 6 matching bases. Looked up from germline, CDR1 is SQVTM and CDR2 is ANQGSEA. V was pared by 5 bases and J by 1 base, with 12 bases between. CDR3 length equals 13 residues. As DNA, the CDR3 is TGCAGCGTTATCCAGGGACAATCCTACGAGCAGTACTTC. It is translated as CSVIQGQSYEQYF.

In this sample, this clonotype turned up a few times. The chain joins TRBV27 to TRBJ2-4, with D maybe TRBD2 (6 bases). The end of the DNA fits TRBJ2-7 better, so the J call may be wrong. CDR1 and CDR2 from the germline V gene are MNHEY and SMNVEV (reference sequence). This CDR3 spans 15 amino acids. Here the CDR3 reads CASSWGLESHYEQYF. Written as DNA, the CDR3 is TGTGCCAGCAGTTGGGGACTGGAAAGTCACTACGAGCAGTACTTC.

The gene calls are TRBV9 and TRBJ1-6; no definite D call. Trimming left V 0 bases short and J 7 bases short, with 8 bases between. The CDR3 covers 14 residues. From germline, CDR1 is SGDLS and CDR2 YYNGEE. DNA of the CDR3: TGTGCCAGCAGCGTAGACCCCAGCAATTCACCCCTCCACTTT. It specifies CASSVDPSNSPLHF.

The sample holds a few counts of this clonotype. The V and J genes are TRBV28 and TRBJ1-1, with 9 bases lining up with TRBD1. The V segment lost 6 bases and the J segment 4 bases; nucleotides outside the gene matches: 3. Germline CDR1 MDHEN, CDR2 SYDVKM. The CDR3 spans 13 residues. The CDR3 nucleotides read TGTGCCAGCAGGAAGGACAGGGGCACTGAAGCTTTCTTT. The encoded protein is CASRKDRGTEAFF. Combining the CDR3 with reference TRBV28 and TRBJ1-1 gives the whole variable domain DVKVTQSSRYLVKRTGEKVFLECVQDMDHENMFWYRQDPGLGLRLIYFSYDVKMKEKGDIPEGYSVSREKKERFSLILESASTNQTSMYLCASRKDRGTEAFFGQGTRLTVV.

The CDR3 DNA is TGTGCCAGCAGCCCCAGGGGAGGACCGAACACAGATACGCAGTATTTT. Its translation is CASSPRGGPNTDTQYF. The V gene is TRBV7-9, the J gene TRBJ2-3; D might be TRBD1 or TRBD2, each matching 6 bases. V lost 5 bases and J 2 bases, leaving 17 bases between the germline ends. Germline lookup yields CDR1 SEHNR and CDR2 FQNEAQ (reference sequence). This CDR3 region has 16 residues.

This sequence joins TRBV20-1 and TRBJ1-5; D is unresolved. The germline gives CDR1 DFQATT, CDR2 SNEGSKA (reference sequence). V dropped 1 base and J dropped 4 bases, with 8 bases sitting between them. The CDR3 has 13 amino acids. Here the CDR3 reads CSARGSKNQPQHF. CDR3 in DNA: TGCAGTGCTAGAGGGTCCAAAAATCAGCCCCAGCATTTT.

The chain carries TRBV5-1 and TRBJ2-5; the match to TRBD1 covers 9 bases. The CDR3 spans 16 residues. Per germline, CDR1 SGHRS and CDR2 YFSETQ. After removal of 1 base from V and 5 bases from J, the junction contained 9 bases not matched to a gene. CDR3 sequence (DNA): TGCGCCAGCAGCTTGACCTTGGGACAGGGTAGGGAGACCCAGTACTTC. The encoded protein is CASSLTLGQGRETQYF.

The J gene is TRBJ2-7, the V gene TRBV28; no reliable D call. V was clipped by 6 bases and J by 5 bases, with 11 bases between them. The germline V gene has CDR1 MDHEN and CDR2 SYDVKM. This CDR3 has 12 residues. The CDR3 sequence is CASSNGRDEQYF. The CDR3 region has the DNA TGTGCCAGCAGCAACGGAAGGGACGAGCAGTACTTC.

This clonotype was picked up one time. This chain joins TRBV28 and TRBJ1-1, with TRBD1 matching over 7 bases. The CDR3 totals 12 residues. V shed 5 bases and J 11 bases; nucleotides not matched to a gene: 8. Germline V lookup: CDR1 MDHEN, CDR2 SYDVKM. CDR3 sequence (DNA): TGTGCCAGCAGTATACTACAGGGGAGCGCTTTCTTT. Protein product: CASSILQGSAFF. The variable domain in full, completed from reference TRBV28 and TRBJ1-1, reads DVKVTQSSRYLVKRTGEKVFLECVQDMDHENMFWYRQDPGLGLRLIYFSYDVKMKEKGDIPEGYSVSREKKERFSLILESASTNQTSMYLCASSILQGSAFFGQGTRLTVV.

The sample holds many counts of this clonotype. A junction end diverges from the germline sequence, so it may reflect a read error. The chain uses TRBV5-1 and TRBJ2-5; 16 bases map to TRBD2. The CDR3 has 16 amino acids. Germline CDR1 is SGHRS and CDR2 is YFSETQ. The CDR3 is CASSAGLAGGQETQYF. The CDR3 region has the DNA TGTGCCAGCAGTGCGGGACTAGCGGGAGGGCAAGAGACCCAGTACTTC.

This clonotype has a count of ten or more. CDR3 protein: CASSSATGGSYEQYF. The CDR3 region has the DNA TGTGCCAGCAGTTCCGCGACAGGGGGATCCTACGAGCAGTACTTC. This sequence joins TRBV28 and TRBJ2-7, with 9 bases lining up with TRBD1. CDR1 is MDHEN and CDR2 is SYDVKM in the germline V gene. The V and J ends lost 4 bases and 1 base, in that order; junction bases with no gene match: 5. The CDR3 length is 15 residues.

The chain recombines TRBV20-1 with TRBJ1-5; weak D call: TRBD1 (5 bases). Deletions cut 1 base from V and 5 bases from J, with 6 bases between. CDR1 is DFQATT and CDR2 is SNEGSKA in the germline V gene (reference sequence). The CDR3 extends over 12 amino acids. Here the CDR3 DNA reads TGCAGTGCTAGAGTGGGGGATCAGCCCCAGCATTTT. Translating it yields CSARVGDQPQHF.

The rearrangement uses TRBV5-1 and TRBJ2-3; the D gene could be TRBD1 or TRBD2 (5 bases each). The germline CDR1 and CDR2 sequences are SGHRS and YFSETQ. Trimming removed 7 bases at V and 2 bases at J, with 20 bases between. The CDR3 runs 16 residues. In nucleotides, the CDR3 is TGCGCCAGCTTCCGAGGGGCAACGACGCACACAGATACGCAGTATTTT. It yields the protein CASFRGATTHTDTQYF.

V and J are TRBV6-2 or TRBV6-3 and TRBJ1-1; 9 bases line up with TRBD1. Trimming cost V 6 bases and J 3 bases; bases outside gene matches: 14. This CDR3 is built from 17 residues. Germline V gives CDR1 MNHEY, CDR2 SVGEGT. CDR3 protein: CASRISDRGSWDTEAFF. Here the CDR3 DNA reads TGTGCCAGCAGGATATCTGACAGGGGGAGTTGGGACACTGAAGCTTTCTTT.

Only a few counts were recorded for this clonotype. The CDR3 nucleotides are TGTGCCAGCAGATTCTACTACGAGCAGTACTTC. This gives the protein CASRFYYEQYF. V is TRBV28 and J is TRBJ2-7; D unclear. The CDR3 is 11 amino acids. The ends were cut back, 6 bases at V and 3 bases at J, with 6 bases in the middle. Germline CDR1 and CDR2: MDHEN and SYDVKM. The complete variable domain, with remaining parts taken from reference TRBV28 and TRBJ2-7, reads DVKVTQSSRYLVKRTGEKVFLECVQDMDHENMFWYRQDPGLGLRLIYFSYDVKMKEKGDIPEGYSVSREKKERFSLILESASTNQTSMYLCASRFYYEQYFGPGTRLTVT.

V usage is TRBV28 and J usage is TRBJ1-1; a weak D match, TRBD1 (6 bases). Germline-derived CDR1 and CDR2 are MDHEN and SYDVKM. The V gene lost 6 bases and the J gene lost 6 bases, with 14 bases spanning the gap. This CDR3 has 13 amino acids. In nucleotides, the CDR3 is TGTGCCAGCAGCCGACAGGAATGGGCTGAAGCTTTCTTT. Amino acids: CASSRQEWAEAFF.

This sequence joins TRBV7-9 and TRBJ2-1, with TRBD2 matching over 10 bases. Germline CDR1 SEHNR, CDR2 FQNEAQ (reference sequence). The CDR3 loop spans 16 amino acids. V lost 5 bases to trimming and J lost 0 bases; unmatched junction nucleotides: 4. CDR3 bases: TGTGCCAGCAGCCCAGGGACTAGCGACTCCTACAATGAGCAGTTCTTC. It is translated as CASSPGTSDSYNEQFF.

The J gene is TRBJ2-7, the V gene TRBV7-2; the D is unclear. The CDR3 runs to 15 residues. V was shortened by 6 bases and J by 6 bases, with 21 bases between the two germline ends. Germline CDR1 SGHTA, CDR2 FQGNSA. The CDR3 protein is CASSRMVLTPREQYF. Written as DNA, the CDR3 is TGTGCCAGCAGTCGTATGGTACTCACCCCCCGCGAGCAGTACTTC.

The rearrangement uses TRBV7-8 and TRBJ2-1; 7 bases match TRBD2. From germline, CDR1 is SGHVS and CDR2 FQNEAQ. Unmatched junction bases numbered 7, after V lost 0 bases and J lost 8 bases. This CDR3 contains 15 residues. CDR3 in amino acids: CASSLAGGRADEQFF. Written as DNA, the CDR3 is TGTGCCAGCAGCTTAGCCGGTGGGAGGGCCGATGAGCAGTTCTTC.

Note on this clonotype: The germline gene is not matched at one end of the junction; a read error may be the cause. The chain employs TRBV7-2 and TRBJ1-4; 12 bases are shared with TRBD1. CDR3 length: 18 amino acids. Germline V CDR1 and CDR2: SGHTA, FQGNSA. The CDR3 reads CANSLAGQGARYNEKLFF. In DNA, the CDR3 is TGTGCCAACAGCTTAGCGGGACAGGGGGCGCGATATAATGAAAAACTGTTTTTT. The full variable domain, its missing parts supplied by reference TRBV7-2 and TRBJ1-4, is GAGVSQSPSNKVTEKGKDVELRCDPISGHTALYWYRQSLGQGLEFLIYFQGNSAPDKSGLPSDRFSAERTGGSVSTLTIQRTQQEDSAVYLCANSLAGQGARYNEKLFFGSGTQLSVL.

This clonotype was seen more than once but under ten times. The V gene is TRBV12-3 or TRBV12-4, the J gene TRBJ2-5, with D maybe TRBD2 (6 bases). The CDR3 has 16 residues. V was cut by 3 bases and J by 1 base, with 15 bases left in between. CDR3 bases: TGTGCCAGCAGTTTTGGGGGGTTTGCCTCCCAAGAGACCCAGTACTTC. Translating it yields CASSFGGFASQETQYF.

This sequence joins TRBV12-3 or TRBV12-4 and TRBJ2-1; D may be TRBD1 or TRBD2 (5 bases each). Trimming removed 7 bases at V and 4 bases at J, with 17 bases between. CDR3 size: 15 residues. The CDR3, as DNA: TGTGCCAGCAAGCTAGCCCGAGGGGTTTACAATGAGCAGTTCTTC. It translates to CASKLARGVYNEQFF.

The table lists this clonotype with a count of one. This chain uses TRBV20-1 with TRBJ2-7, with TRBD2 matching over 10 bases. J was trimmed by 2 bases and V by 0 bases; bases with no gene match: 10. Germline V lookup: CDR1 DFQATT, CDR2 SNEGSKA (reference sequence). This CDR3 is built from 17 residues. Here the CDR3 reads CSAREASGSLSPYEQYF. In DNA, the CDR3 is TGCAGTGCTAGAGAAGCTAGCGGGAGCCTATCCCCCTACGAGCAGTACTTC.

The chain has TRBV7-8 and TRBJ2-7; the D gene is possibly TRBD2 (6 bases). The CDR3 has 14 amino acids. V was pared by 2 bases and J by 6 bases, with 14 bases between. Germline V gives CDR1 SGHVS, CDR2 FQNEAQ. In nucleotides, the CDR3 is TGTGCCAGCAGCTTACGGGACTTAGTCTCCGAGCAGTACTTC. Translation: CASSLRDLVSEQYF.

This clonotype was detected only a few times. The CDR3 DNA reads TGTGCCAGCAGTTGGGGCAGGGCGGAGACCCAGTACTTC. It codes for CASSWGRAETQYF. V gene TRBV27 combines with J gene TRBJ2-5; weak D call: TRBD1 (5 bases). Per germline, CDR1 MNHEY and CDR2 SMNVEV (reference sequence). The CDR3 has 13 amino acids. V lost 4 bases, J lost 5 bases, and 11 bases lay in between.

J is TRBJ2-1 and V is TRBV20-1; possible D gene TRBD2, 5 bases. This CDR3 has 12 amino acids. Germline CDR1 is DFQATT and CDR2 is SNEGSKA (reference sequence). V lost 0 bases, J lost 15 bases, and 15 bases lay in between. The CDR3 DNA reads TGCAGTGCTAGAGATAGAGCGGCCGAACGGTTCTTC. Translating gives CSARDRAAERFF.

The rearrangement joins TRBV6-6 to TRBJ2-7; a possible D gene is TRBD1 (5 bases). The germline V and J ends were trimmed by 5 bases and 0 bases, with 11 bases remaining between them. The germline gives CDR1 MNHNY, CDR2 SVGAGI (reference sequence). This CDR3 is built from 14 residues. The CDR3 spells CASSRTTVSYEQYF. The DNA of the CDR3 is TGTGCCAGCAGTCGGACGACAGTCTCCTACGAGCAGTACTTC.